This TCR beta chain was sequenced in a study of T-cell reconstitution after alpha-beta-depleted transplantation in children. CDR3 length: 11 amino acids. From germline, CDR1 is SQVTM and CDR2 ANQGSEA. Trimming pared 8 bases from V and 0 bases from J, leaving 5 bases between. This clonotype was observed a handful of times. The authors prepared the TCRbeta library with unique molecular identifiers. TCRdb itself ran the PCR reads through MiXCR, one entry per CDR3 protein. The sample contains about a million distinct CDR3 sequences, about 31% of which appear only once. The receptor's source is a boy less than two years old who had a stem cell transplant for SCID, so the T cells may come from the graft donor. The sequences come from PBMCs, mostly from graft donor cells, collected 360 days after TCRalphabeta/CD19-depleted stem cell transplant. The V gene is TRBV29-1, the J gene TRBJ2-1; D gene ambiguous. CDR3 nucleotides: TGCAGCTTAAGCTCCTACAATGAGCAGTTCTTC. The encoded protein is CSLSSYNEQFF.